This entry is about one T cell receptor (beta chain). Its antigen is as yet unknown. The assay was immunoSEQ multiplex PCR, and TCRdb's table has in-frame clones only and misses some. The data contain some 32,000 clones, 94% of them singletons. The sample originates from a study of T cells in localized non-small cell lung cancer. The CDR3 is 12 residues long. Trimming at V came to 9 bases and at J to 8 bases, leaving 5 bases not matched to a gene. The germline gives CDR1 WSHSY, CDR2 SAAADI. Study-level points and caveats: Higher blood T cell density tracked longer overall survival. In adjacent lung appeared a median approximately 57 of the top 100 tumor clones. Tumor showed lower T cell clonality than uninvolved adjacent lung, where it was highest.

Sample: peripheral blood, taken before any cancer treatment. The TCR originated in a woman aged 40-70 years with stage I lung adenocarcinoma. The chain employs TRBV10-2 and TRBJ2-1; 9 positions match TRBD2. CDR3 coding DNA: TGCGCCAGGGGGACTAGCCTCTATGAGCAGTTCTTC. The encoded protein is CARGTSLYEQFF.